Shown below are 23 T cell receptor beta chains from a single sample sequenced in a study of blood T cell repertoires in COVID-19 (dated by TCRdb to the early 2020s). Library preparation was by the immunoSEQ multiplex PCR assay. The clones in this table, taken by TCRdb from immuneACCESS, are in-frame only. Not every clone is retained; where verified, under half of the shortfall comes from an unresolved V gene, and the cause of the rest is unknown. The sample has 150,000 to 200,000 clones on record, approximately 84% of them singletons. The top ten constitute over 20% of the sample. The sample was peripheral blood. All receptors derive from a woman older than 75 with acute or convalescent COVID-19.

The genes are TRBV7-9 and TRBJ2-7; 8 bases are shared with TRBD2. This CDR3 has 14 residues. J was trimmed by 3 bases and V by 1 base; bases with no gene match: 2. Germline V gene sequence: CDR1 SEHNR, CDR2 FQNEAQ (reference sequence). The CDR3 region is CASSLEAGDYEQYF. In DNA form, the CDR3 reads TGTGCCAGCAGCTTAGAAGCGGGGGACTACGAGCAGTACTTC.

V and J are TRBV6-2 or TRBV6-3 and TRBJ1-1; the match to TRBD1 covers 8 bases. CDR3 length equals 14 residues. Germline V gene sequence: CDR1 MNHEY, CDR2 SVGEGT. V gave up 6 bases and J gave up 7 bases; unmatched junction bases: 10. CDR3 DNA: TGTGCCAGCAGACCTCGGACAGGGAACGGTGAAGCTTTCTTT. It codes for CASRPRTGNGEAFF.

The rearrangement joins TRBV18 to TRBJ2-1, with a weak D call TRBD2 (7 bases). The CDR3 sequence is 16 residues long. Germline V lookup: CDR1 KGHSH, CDR2 LQKENI. The V end lost 5 bases, the J end lost 6 bases, and 20 bases lay between the germline ends. CDR3 nucleotide sequence: TGTGCCAGCTCAAATAAAGGACAGTCGGGGGGCAATGAGCAGTTCTTC. Its protein is CASSNKGQSGGNEQFF.

In its sample, this clone was seen a few times. The chain is built from TRBV7-2 and TRBJ2-2; 7 bases align to TRBD2. Germline V lookup: CDR1 SGHTA, CDR2 FQGNSA. CDR3 length: 14 residues. V gave up 1 base and J gave up 6 bases; unmatched junction bases: 2. CDR3 residues: CASSLGLAAGELFF. The CDR3 region has the DNA TGTGCCAGCAGCTTAGGACTAGCTGCCGGGGAGCTGTTTTTT.

This chain joins TRBV7-2 and TRBJ1-5; 7 nucleotides agree with TRBD1. CDR1 is SGHTA and CDR2 is FQGNSA in the germline V gene. Losses at the gene ends were 3 bases for V and 6 bases for J; bases not matched to a gene: 8. This CDR3 has 15 amino acids. The CDR3 region has the DNA TGTGCCAGCAGCTTGGTAGCGACAGGGCTTCAGCCCCAGCATTTT. Amino acids: CASSLVATGLQPQHF.

The chain combines TRBV7-9 with TRBJ1-5; tentative D call: TRBD1 (5 bases). Per germline, CDR1 SEHNR and CDR2 FQNEAQ (reference sequence). The CDR3 consists of 14 residues. The V and J ends lost 5 bases and 8 bases respectively, with 16 bases between them. CDR3 protein: CASSSTGHREPQHF. In nucleotides, the CDR3 is TGTGCCAGCAGCAGCACAGGCCATAGGGAGCCCCAGCATTTT. The entire variable domain, with the rest obtained from reference TRBV7-9 and TRBJ1-5, is as follows: DTGVSQNPRHKITKRGQNVTFRCDPISEHNRLYWYRQTLGQGPEFLTYFQNEAQLEKSRLLSDRFSAERPKGSFSTLEIQRTEQGDSAMYLCASSSTGHREPQHFGDGTRLSIL.

The genes are TRBV6-2 or TRBV6-3 and TRBJ2-7; TRBD2 matches at 8 bases. CDR3 length equals 16 residues. Per germline, CDR1 MNHEY and CDR2 SVGEGT. V dropped 0 bases and J dropped 5; count of bases not matched to a gene: 9. The CDR3 spells CASSYSTSGSGNEQYF. The DNA for the CDR3 is TGTGCCAGCAGTTACTCGACAAGCGGGAGTGGGAACGAGCAGTACTTC.

The gene calls are TRBV11-3 and TRBJ2-1; 8 positions agree with TRBD2. CDR1 is SGHNT and CDR2 is YENEEA in the germline V gene. V gave up 5 bases and J gave up 2 bases; unmatched junction bases: 5. The length of the CDR3 is 15 residues. This CDR3 is CASSPGRGAYNEQFF. For the CDR3, the DNA is TGTGCCAGCAGCCCCGGGAGGGGCGCCTACAATGAGCAGTTCTTC.

The chain has TRBV7-2 and TRBJ2-1; D is uncertain. V shed 3 bases and J shed 4 bases, with 7 bases lying between them. CDR3 size: 13 residues. CDR1 is SGHTA, CDR2 FQGNSA, per germline. The CDR3, as DNA: TGTGCCAGCAGCTTCGAGCGATACAATGAGCAGTTCTTC. Its protein product is CASSFERYNEQFF.

This chain joins TRBV7-2 and TRBJ2-7, with 8 bases that match TRBD2. This CDR3 contains 16 residues. J was trimmed by 2 bases and V by 2 bases; bases with no gene match: 8. Germline values: CDR1 SGHTA, CDR2 FQGNSA. The CDR3 DNA follows: TGTGCCAGCAGCTTATCCAGGGTAGCGGGGACCTACGAGCAGTACTTC. This gives the protein CASSLSRVAGTYEQYF.

This clone was detected only a few times. The chain combines TRBV30 with TRBJ2-1, with TRBD1 matching over 9 bases. This CDR3 is 15 amino acids long. V was pared by 2 bases and J by 2 bases, with 4 bases of the junction left unmatched. Germline CDR1 reads GTSNPN; CDR2 reads SVGIG (reference sequence). In nucleotides, the CDR3 is TGTGCCTGGAGTCCAGGGACAGGGCCCTACAATGAGCAGTTCTTC. Translating gives CAWSPGTGPYNEQFF.

The gene calls are TRBV10-3 and TRBJ1-2; D is undetermined. Germline V CDR1 and CDR2: ENHRY, SYGVKD. This CDR3 spans 13 amino acids. Trimming pared 3 bases from V and 3 bases from J, leaving 8 bases between. The CDR3 loop reads CAISDAGYYGYTF. The CDR3 DNA reads as TGTGCCATCAGTGATGCAGGATACTATGGCTACACCTTC.

In DNA form, the CDR3 reads TGTGCCAGCAGCGTCAGGACAGGGAGCTCCTACAATGAGCAGTTCTTC. It is translated as CASSVRTGSSYNEQFF. The chain is built from TRBV5-8 and TRBJ2-1, with 8 bases matching TRBD1. V trimming: 4 bases; J trimming: 0 bases; junction bases outside the gene matches: 6. Per the germline V gene, CDR1 is SGHTS and CDR2 is YDEGEE. This CDR3 is 16 amino acids long.

This chain uses TRBV5-4 with TRBJ1-1, with 10 bases aligning to TRBD1. The length of the CDR3 is 16 residues. Germline CDR1 SGHNT, CDR2 YYREEE (reference sequence). Trimming at V came to 7 bases and at J to 5 bases, leaving 14 bases not matched to a gene. The CDR3 is CASGRGADRGRTEAFF. Here the CDR3 DNA reads TGTGCCAGCGGACGGGGGGCCGACAGGGGGCGGACTGAAGCTTTCTTT.

The V call is TRBV7-8, the J call TRBJ2-7; tentatively, D is TRBD2 (7 bases). Per the germline V gene, CDR1 is SGHVS and CDR2 is FQNEAQ. The CDR3 loop spans 16 amino acids. Deletions cut 6 bases from V and 5 bases from J, with 23 bases between. Here the CDR3 DNA reads TGTGCCAGCAGTTCATGGGAGGGGGAGGGCTTACACGAGCAGTACTTC. Its translation: CASSSWEGEGLHEQYF.

This clone occurred many times. The gene calls are TRBV2 and TRBJ1-1, with 7 bases identical to TRBD1. The CDR3 is made up of 16 amino acids. J lost 10 bases, V lost 2 bases, and 16 bases had no gene match. Germline CDR1 SNHLY, CDR2 FYNNEI. CDR3 loop: CASSELDRDSRRGAFF. CDR3 nucleotides: TGTGCCAGCAGTGAACTCGACAGGGATTCAAGGAGGGGAGCTTTCTTT. Together with reference TRBV2 and TRBJ1-1, the CDR3 gives the full variable domain: EPEVTQTPSHQVTQMGQEVILRCVPISNHLYFYWYRQILGQKVEFLVSFYNNEISEKSEIFDDQFSVERPDGSNFTLKIRSTKLEDSAMYFCASSELDRDSRRGAFFGQGTRLTVV.

V is TRBV7-2 and J is TRBJ2-7; 13 nucleotides align to TRBD2. The V segment lost 5 bases and the J segment 12 bases; nucleotides outside the gene matches: 10. This CDR3 is 14 amino acids long. Per the germline V gene, CDR1 is SGHTA and CDR2 is FQGNSA. The CDR3 nucleotides are TGTGCCAGCAGCCAAGGACTAGCGGGAGATGTGTGGTACTTC. This translates into CASSQGLAGDVWYF.

The chain has TRBV21-1 and TRBJ2-5; the table calls TRBD1, which could not be checked here. TRBV21-1 is a pseudogene segment. The CDR3 has 16 residues. CDR3 sequence reads: CASSDRGPAGRETQYF. CDR3 DNA sequence: TGTGCCAGCAGCGACAGGGGGCCTGCTGGGCGAGAGACCCAGTACTTC.

The genes are TRBV2 and TRBJ2-7; maybe TRBD2 (5 bases). The ends were cut back, 1 base at V and 4 bases at J, with 14 bases in the middle. This CDR3 has 15 residues. Germline assignment: CDR1 SNHLY and CDR2 FYNNEI. The DNA for the CDR3 is TGTGCCAGCAGTGAAGGTCCGCCCGGGAAGTACGAGCAGTACTTC. Residues: CASSEGPPGKYEQYF. Based on the CDR3 plus reference TRBV2 and TRBJ2-7, the full variable domain is EPEVTQTPSHQVTQMGQEVILRCVPISNHLYFYWYRQILGQKVEFLVSFYNNEISEKSEIFDDQFSVERPDGSNFTLKIRSTKLEDSAMYFCASSEGPPGKYEQYFGPGTRLTVT.

This clone has a handful of counts. This chain uses TRBV9 with TRBJ2-7; 8 bases align to TRBD2. The V gene end was trimmed by 2 bases and the J gene end by 0 bases; junction bases not matched to a gene: 4. The CDR3 sequence is 15 residues long. Germline CDR1 and CDR2: SGDLS and YYNGEE. The CDR3 sequence is CASSVSGVSSYEQYF. DNA for the CDR3: TGTGCCAGCAGCGTTAGCGGGGTAAGCTCCTACGAGCAGTACTTC.

This chain joins TRBV9 and TRBJ2-3; 16 bases are shared with TRBD2. J gave up 5 bases and V 3 bases, and 3 bases lay outside the gene matches. This CDR3 contains 16 residues. Germline CDR1 is SGDLS and CDR2 is YYNGEE. CDR3 residues: CASSAGLAGGQDTQYF. In nucleotides, the CDR3 is TGTGCCAGCAGCGCGGGACTAGCGGGAGGGCAAGATACGCAGTATTTT.

This chain joins TRBV14 and TRBJ2-7, with TRBD1 as a possible D gene (5 bases). The CDR3 is made up of 13 amino acids. The germline CDR1 and CDR2 sequences are SGHDN and FVKESK. V was shortened by 1 base and J by 6 bases, with 10 bases between the two germline ends. As DNA, the CDR3 is TGTGCCAGCAGCCAAGTCAGGGTCGGCGAGCAGTACTTC. Its translation is CASSQVRVGEQYF.

V usage is TRBV5-4 and J usage is TRBJ2-5; D is unresolved. The germline V gene encodes CDR1 SGHNT and CDR2 YYREEE (reference sequence). This CDR3 is 13 amino acids long. V lost 5 bases and J 4 bases, leaving 12 bases between the germline ends. CDR3 DNA sequence: TGTGCCAGCAGTCAACAGTCACGAGAGACCCAGTACTTC. Amino acid sequence: CASSQQSRETQYF. The full variable domain, with the rest looked up from reference TRBV5-4 and TRBJ2-5, is ETGVTQSPTHLIKTRGQQVTLRCSSQSGHNTVSWYQQALGQGPQFIFQYYREEENGRGNFPPRFSGLQFPNYSSELNVNALELDDSALYLCASSQQSRETQYFGPGTRLLVL.